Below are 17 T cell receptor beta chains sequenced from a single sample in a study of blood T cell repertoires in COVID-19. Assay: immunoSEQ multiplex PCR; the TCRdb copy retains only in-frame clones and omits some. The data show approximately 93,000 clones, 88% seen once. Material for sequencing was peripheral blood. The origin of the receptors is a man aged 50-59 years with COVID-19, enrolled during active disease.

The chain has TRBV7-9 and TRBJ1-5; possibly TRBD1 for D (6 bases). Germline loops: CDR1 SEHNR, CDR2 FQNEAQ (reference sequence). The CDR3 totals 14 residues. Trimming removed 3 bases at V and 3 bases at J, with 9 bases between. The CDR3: CASSFPGVNQPQHF. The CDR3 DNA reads TGTGCCAGCAGCTTCCCAGGGGTCAATCAGCCCCAGCATTTT.

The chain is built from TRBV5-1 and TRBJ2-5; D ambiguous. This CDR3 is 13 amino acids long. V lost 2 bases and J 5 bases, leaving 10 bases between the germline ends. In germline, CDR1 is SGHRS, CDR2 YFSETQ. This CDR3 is CASSFESAETQYF. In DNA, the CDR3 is TGCGCCAGCAGCTTTGAAAGCGCCGAGACCCAGTACTTC. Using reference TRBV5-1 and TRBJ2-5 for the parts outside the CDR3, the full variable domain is KAGVTQTPRYLIKTRGQQVTLSCSPISGHRSVSWYQQTPGQGLQFLFEYFSETQRNKGNFPGRFSGRQFSNSRSEMNVSTLELGDSALYLCASSFESAETQYFGPGTRLLVL.

The DNA of the CDR3 is TGTGCCAGCAGCCTCCGGGACAAACTCACAGATACGCAGTATTTT. Translated: CASSLRDKLTDTQYF. V usage is TRBV6-5 and J usage is TRBJ2-3, with D maybe TRBD1 (6 bases). Germline CDR1 and CDR2: MNHEY and SVGAGI. The ends were cut back, 6 bases at V and 2 bases at J, with 15 bases in the middle. CDR3 length: 15 amino acids.

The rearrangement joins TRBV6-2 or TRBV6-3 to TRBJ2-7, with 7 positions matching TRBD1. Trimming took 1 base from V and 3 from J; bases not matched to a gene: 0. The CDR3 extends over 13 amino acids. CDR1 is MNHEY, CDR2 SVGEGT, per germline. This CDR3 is CASSYYRGYEQYF. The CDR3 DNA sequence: TGTGCCAGCAGTTACTACAGGGGCTACGAGCAGTACTTC.

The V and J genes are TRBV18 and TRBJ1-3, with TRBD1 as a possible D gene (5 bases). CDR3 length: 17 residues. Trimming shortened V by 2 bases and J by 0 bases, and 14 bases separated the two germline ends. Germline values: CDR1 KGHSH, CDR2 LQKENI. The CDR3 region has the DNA TGTGCCAGCTCACCAGTCAGCGGGGCGATCTCTGGAAACACCATATATTTT. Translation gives CASSPVSGAISGNTIYF. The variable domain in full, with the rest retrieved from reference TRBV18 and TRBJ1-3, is NAGVMQNPRHLVRRRGQEARLRCSPMKGHSHVYWYRQLPEEGLKFMVYLQKENIIDESGMPKERFSAEFPKEGPSILRIQQVVRGDSAAYFCASSPVSGAISGNTIYFGEGSWLTVV.

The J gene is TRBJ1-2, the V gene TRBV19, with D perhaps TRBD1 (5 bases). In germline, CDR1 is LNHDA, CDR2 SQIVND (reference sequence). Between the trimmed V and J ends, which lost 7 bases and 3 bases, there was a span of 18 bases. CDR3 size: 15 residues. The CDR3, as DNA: TGTGCCAGTAAGATGGGTTCGGGGGTTCACTATGGCTACACCTTC. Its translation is CASKMGSGVHYGYTF.

The CDR3 region has the DNA TGTGCCAGCAGTGAAGCCAACAGGGGACGGCAGTACTTC. Amino acids: CASSEANRGRQYF. The chain couples TRBV6-1 to TRBJ2-7; 7 bases match TRBD1. Germline CDR1 and CDR2: MNHNS and SASEGT. CDR3 size: 13 residues. V was clipped by 0 bases and J by 9 bases; unmatched bases: 5.

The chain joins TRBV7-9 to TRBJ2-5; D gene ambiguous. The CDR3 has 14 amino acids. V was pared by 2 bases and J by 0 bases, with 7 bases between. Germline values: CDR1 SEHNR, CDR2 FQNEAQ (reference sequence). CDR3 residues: CASSLWQDQETQYF. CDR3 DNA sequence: TGTGCCAGCAGCTTATGGCAGGACCAAGAGACCCAGTACTTC.

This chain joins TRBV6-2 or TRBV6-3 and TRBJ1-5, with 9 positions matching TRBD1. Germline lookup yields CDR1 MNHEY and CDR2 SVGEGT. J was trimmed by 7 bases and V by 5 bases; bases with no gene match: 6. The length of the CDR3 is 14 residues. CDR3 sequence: CASSGTGGRQPQHF. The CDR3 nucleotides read TGTGCCAGCAGTGGAACAGGGGGCCGACAGCCCCAGCATTTT.

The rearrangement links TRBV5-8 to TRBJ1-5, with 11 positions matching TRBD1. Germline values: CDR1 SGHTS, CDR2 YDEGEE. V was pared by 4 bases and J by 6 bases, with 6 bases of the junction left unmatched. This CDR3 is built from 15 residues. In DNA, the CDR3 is TGTGCCAGCAGCCAGGACAGGGGGCTCGGTCAGCCCCAGCATTTT. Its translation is CASSQDRGLGQPQHF.

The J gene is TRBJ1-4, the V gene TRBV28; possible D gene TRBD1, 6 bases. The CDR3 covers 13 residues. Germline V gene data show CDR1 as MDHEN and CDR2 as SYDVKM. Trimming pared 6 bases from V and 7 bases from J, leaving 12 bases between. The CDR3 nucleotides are TGTGCCAGCAGACCTCAGGGGATTGAAAAACTGTTTTTT. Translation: CASRPQGIEKLFF. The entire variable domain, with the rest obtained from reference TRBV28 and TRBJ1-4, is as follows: DVKVTQSSRYLVKRTGEKVFLECVQDMDHENMFWYRQDPGLGLRLIYFSYDVKMKEKGDIPEGYSVSREKKERFSLILESASTNQTSMYLCASRPQGIEKLFFGSGTQLSVL.

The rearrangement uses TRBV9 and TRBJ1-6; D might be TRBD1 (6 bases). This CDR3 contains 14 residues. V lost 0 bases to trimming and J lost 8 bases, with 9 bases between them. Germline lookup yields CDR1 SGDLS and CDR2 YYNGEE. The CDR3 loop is CASSVDRADSPLHF. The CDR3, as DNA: TGTGCCAGCAGCGTAGACAGGGCGGATTCACCCCTCCACTTT.

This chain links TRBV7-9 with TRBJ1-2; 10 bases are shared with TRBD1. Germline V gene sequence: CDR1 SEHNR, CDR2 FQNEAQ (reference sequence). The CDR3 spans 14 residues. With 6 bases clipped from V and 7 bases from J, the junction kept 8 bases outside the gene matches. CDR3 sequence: CASRSDRGRGGYTF. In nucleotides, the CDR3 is TGTGCCAGCAGAAGCGACAGGGGGCGCGGTGGCTACACCTTC.

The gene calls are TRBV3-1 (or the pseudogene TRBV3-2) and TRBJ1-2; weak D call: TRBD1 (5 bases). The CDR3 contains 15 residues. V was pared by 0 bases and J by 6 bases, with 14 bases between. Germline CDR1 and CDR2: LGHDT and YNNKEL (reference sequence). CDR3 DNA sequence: TGTGCCAGCAGCCAAGATACAGGTCCCTCCCATGGCTACACCTTC. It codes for CASSQDTGPSHGYTF.

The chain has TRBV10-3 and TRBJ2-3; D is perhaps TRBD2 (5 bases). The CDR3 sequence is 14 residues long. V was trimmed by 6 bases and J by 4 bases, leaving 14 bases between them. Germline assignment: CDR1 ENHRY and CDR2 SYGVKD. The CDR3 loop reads CAIRTRGISDTQYF. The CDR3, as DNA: TGTGCCATCAGGACACGGGGTATTTCAGATACGCAGTATTTT.

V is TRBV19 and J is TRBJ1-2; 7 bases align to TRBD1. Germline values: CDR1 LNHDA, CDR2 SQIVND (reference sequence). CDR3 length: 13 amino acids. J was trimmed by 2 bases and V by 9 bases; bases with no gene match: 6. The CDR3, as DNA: TGTGCCAGCAGACAGGGTAGGAACTATGGCTACACCTTC. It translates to CASRQGRNYGYTF. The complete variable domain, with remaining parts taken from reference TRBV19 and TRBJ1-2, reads DGGITQSPKYLFRKEGQNVTLSCEQNLNHDAMYWYRQDPGQGLRLIYYSQIVNDFQKGDIAEGYSVSREKKESFPLTVTSAQKNPTAFYLCASRQGRNYGYTFGSGTRLTVV.

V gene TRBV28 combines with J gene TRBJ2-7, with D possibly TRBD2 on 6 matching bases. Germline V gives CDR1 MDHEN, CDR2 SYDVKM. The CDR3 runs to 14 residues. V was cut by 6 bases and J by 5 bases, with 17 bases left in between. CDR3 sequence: CASSNGGLLNEQYF. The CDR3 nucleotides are TGTGCCAGCAGCAATGGGGGGTTATTGAACGAGCAGTACTTC.